Listed here are 27 T cell receptor beta chains from one sample, sequenced in a study of Ad26.COV2.S vaccination and SARS-CoV-2 variants. Sequencing was performed with immunoSEQ multiplex PCR; in TCRdb, only in-frame clones are kept and a portion is missing. The table lists about 400,000 clones, 75% to 90% of them singletons. Treatment indicated: 15 to 20 received Ad26.COV2.S at low or high dose, single or two shots; 5 received placebo; per-sample allocation not given. Sampling happened 63 days after the first vaccine or placebo injection. This sample comprised peripheral blood, obtained in a trial of Ad26.COV2.S vaccine versus placebo. These receptors were taken from a person between 18 and 60 years old who received the Ad26.COV2.S COVID-19 vaccine or a placebo.

V gene TRBV4-3 combines with J gene TRBJ2-3; tentatively, D is TRBD2 (6 bases). Trimming took 4 bases from V and 6 from J, leaving 14 bases between them. This CDR3 spans 14 amino acids. Looked up from germline, CDR1 is LGHNA and CDR2 is YSLEER. The CDR3 is CASSPGLYPDTQYF. The CDR3 region has the DNA TGCGCCAGCAGCCCGGGACTCTATCCGGATACGCAGTATTTT.

The rearrangement uses TRBV11-2 and TRBJ2-1, with D perhaps TRBD1 (6 bases). The CDR3 runs 15 residues. V shed 6 bases and J shed 3 bases, with 15 bases lying between them. Per the germline V gene, CDR1 is SGHAT and CDR2 is FQNNGV. Written as DNA, the CDR3 is TGTGCCAGCAGACCCGGGACAAGCGACTACAATGAGCAGTTCTTC. Its protein product is CASRPGTSDYNEQFF.

This clone was found a few times. This sample also contains other DNA sequences that code for the same CDR3. This rearrangement joins TRBV28 to TRBJ2-1; no clear D gene. CDR3 length equals 11 residues. Germline V gene data show CDR1 as MDHEN and CDR2 as SYDVKM. V was shortened by 1 base and J by 8 bases, with 3 bases between the two germline ends. Here the CDR3 reads CASSLLDEQFF. The CDR3 DNA sequence: TGTGCCAGCAGTTTATTGGATGAGCAGTTCTTC.

This clone has just a few counts. The rearrangement links TRBV19 to TRBJ1-5, with D tentatively TRBD1 (5 bases). From germline, CDR1 is LNHDA and CDR2 SQIVND (reference sequence). The CDR3 totals 15 residues. Trimming took 5 bases from V and 7 from J, leaving 18 bases between them. CDR3 sequence reads: CASSGRDFLDQPQHF. The CDR3 coding sequence is TGTGCCAGTAGTGGACGGGACTTCCTAGACCAGCCCCAGCATTTT.

This chain uses TRBV5-6 with TRBJ2-7; 7 nucleotides align to TRBD1. This CDR3 is built from 13 residues. Germline V gene lookup returns CDR1 SGHDT and CDR2 YYEEEE. Losses at the gene ends were 4 bases for V and 4 bases for J; bases not matched to a gene: 5. CDR3 amino acids: CASSPGTEYEQYF. The CDR3 DNA is TGTGCCAGCAGCCCCGGGACAGAATACGAGCAGTACTTC.

The chain employs TRBV7-2 and TRBJ2-2; D may be TRBD2 (6 bases). The CDR3 length is 17 residues. From germline, CDR1 is SGHTA and CDR2 FQGNSA. Deletions cut 4 bases from V and 1 base from J, with 16 bases between. The CDR3 reads CASSSPRGGVNTGELFF. The CDR3 nucleotides are TGTGCCAGCAGCTCCCCTCGGGGCGGGGTGAACACCGGGGAGCTGTTTTTT.

The chain is built from TRBV28 and TRBJ2-2; D remains unclear. The CDR3 extends over 13 amino acids. Germline CDR1 and CDR2: MDHEN and SYDVKM. V was trimmed by 7 bases and J by 3 bases, leaving 9 bases between them. The CDR3 DNA follows: TGTGCCAGCATCCCTTCGCACACCGGGGAGCTGTTTTTT. Its protein is CASIPSHTGELFF.

The J gene is TRBJ1-2, the V gene TRBV4-3; maybe TRBD1 (5 bases). The CDR3 spans 14 residues. Germline lookup yields CDR1 LGHNA and CDR2 YSLEER. Between the trimmed V and J ends, which lost 1 base and 8 bases, there was a span of 14 bases. The CDR3 bases are TGCGCCAGCAGCCAAGCGGTCCGGGGCCAAGGCTACACCTTC. As protein: CASSQAVRGQGYTF.

CDR3 loop: CATQGTFVAGELFF. The CDR3 DNA reads as TGTGCCACCCAGGGTACTTTCGTGGCCGGGGAGCTGTTTTTT. The rearrangement links TRBV28 to TRBJ2-2, with a possible D match to TRBD1 (5 bases). The CDR3 contains 14 residues. V gave up 10 bases and J gave up 6 bases, with 18 bases separating them. The V gene's germline CDR1 is MDHEN and CDR2 SYDVKM.

This clone was seen a few times. The chain is built from TRBV9 and TRBJ2-2, with TRBD1 matching over 7 bases. Looked up from germline, CDR1 is SGDLS and CDR2 is YYNGEE. The CDR3 totals 16 residues. The ends lost 4 bases at V and 6 bases at J; junction bases unmatched: 12. CDR3 sequence (DNA): TGTGCCAGCAGCCCTACGACAGGGCTTCTTCCCGGGGAGCTGTTTTTT. Translated: CASSPTTGLLPGELFF.

As DNA, the CDR3 is TGTGCCAGCAGCTTGTACTGGGTGCTCTCAGAAGAGCAGTACTTC. Its translation is CASSLYWVLSEEQYF. The V and J genes are TRBV5-6 and TRBJ2-7; D remains unclear. V was clipped by 1 base and J by 7 bases, with 18 bases between them. The length of the CDR3 is 15 residues. CDR1 and CDR2 from the germline V gene are SGHDT and YYEEEE.

This chain joins TRBV28 and TRBJ1-5; 8 nucleotides match TRBD1. The CDR3 contains 14 residues. Trimming took 6 bases from V and 7 from J; bases not matched to a gene: 8. Germline V gene sequence: CDR1 MDHEN, CDR2 SYDVKM. The CDR3 protein is CASSPPGGWQPQHF. Written as DNA, the CDR3 is TGTGCCAGCAGCCCCCCAGGGGGCTGGCAGCCCCAGCATTTT.

V is TRBV6-5 and J is TRBJ1-3; no clear D gene. This CDR3 is built from 16 residues. The germline CDR1 and CDR2 sequences are MNHEY and SVGAGI. V was clipped by 0 bases and J by 4 bases, with 13 bases between them. The CDR3 spells CASSYSRGRSGNTIYF. The DNA for the CDR3 is TGTGCCAGCAGTTACTCGCGTGGTCGGTCCGGAAACACCATATATTTT.

The chain couples TRBV11-2 to TRBJ2-5; a weak D match, TRBD1 (6 bases). CDR1 is SGHAT, CDR2 FQNNGV, per germline. Trimming stripped 5 bases from V and 6 bases from J, with 16 bases between. The CDR3 contains 14 residues. CDR3 protein: CASSPLTGIQTQYF. CDR3 nucleotides: TGTGCCAGCAGCCCTCTCACAGGGATCCAGACCCAGTACTTC.

The chain employs TRBV28 and TRBJ1-1; D unclear. The germline V and J ends were trimmed by 5 bases and 4 bases, with 11 bases remaining between them. Germline CDR1 is MDHEN and CDR2 is SYDVKM. CDR3 length: 13 amino acids. This CDR3 is CASSPGLGTEAFF. The CDR3 bases are TGTGCCAGCAGTCCCGGCCTGGGCACTGAAGCTTTCTTT.

V is TRBV6-6 and J is TRBJ1-2; TRBD1 matches at 10 bases. In germline, CDR1 is MNHNY, CDR2 SVGAGI (reference sequence). This CDR3 contains 16 residues. The V gene end was trimmed by 4 bases and the J gene end by 6 bases; junction bases not matched to a gene: 11. CDR3 nucleotides: TGTGCCAGCAGTTTGATCGAGACAGGGGGCGATCATGGCTACACCTTC. This codes for CASSLIETGGDHGYTF.

The chain carries TRBV5-4 and TRBJ2-5; no clear D gene. V was trimmed by 4 bases and J by 5 bases, leaving 18 bases between them. The CDR3 length is 15 residues. The germline CDR1 and CDR2 sequences are SGHNT and YYREEE (reference sequence). The CDR3 here is CASSDLFRDLETQYF. CDR3 nucleotides: TGTGCCAGCAGCGACCTATTTAGGGATCTGGAGACCCAGTACTTC.

The genes are TRBV6-2 or TRBV6-3 and TRBJ2-5; 9 bases match TRBD2. The CDR3 consists of 15 residues. Germline loops: CDR1 MNHEY, CDR2 SVGEGT. V was pared by 5 bases and J by 6 bases, with 10 bases of the junction left unmatched. CDR3 nucleotides: TGTGCCAGCAGTGAGTTTAGCGGGAGTATGCAGACCCAGTACTTC. Its protein product is CASSEFSGSMQTQYF.

This chain connects TRBV19 to TRBJ2-1; possibly TRBD2 for D (5 bases). Germline CDR1 and CDR2: LNHDA and SQIVND (reference sequence). This CDR3 has 15 amino acids. The germline V and J ends were trimmed by 5 bases and 2 bases, with 13 bases remaining between them. DNA for the CDR3: TGTGCCAGTAGTCTCACTAGTTCCCCCTACAATGAGCAGTTCTTC. As protein: CASSLTSSPYNEQFF. Full variable domain (missing parts from reference TRBV19 and TRBJ2-1): DGGITQSPKYLFRKEGQNVTLSCEQNLNHDAMYWYRQDPGQGLRLIYYSQIVNDFQKGDIAEGYSVSREKKESFPLTVTSAQKNPTAFYLCASSLTSSPYNEQFFGPGTRLTVL.

In this sample, this clone turned up a few times. CDR3 sequence (DNA): TGTGCCAGCGGGCTCGCGGATGAGCAGTTCTTC. Translation gives CASGLADEQFF. The rearrangement joins TRBV27 to TRBJ2-1; D not certain. This CDR3 has 11 residues. Trimming stripped 8 bases from V and 8 bases from J, with 10 bases between. CDR1 is MNHEY and CDR2 is SMNVEV in the germline V gene (reference sequence).

The chain employs TRBV28 and TRBJ2-6; no clear D gene. The V gene's germline CDR1 is MDHEN and CDR2 SYDVKM. The V gene lost 5 bases and the J gene lost 1 base, with 12 bases spanning the gap. The CDR3 sequence is 16 residues long. The chain's CDR3 is CASSTLWDSGANVLTF. The CDR3 bases are TGTGCCAGCAGTACTCTCTGGGATTCTGGGGCCAACGTCCTGACTTTC.

Comments on this clone: This sample also contains other DNA sequences that code for the same CDR3. The V and J genes are TRBV28 and TRBJ2-5, with D unresolved. In germline, CDR1 is MDHEN, CDR2 SYDVKM. The CDR3 is 11 residues long. V was clipped by 2 bases and J by 5 bases, with 3 bases between them. The chain's CDR3 is CASSLGETQYF. The CDR3 DNA reads TGTGCCAGCAGTTTAGGCGAGACCCAGTACTTC.

The chain uses TRBV5-1 and TRBJ2-1; D perhaps matches TRBD1 (6 bases). Germline CDR1 reads SGHRS; CDR2 reads YFSETQ. The CDR3 covers 14 residues. The V gene lost 2 bases and the J gene lost 9 bases, with 15 bases spanning the gap. CDR3 nucleotide sequence: TGCGCCAGCAGCTTTAACAGGGCTAGGGGTGAGCAGTTCTTC. It yields the protein CASSFNRARGEQFF.

V gene TRBV5-4 combines with J gene TRBJ1-2; D is undetermined. This CDR3 region has 13 residues. V gave up 0 bases and J gave up 4 bases, with 7 bases separating them. Germline V CDR1 and CDR2: SGHNT, YYREEE (reference sequence). The CDR3 spells CASSLASVYGYTF. CDR3 sequence (DNA): TGTGCCAGCAGCTTGGCCAGCGTCTATGGCTACACCTTC.

The gene calls are TRBV28 and TRBJ1-5, with D unresolved. From germline, CDR1 is MDHEN and CDR2 SYDVKM. The CDR3 runs to 12 residues. Trimming removed 6 bases at V and 12 bases at J, with 15 bases between. The CDR3 spells CASSLDVELQHF. As DNA, the CDR3 is TGTGCCAGCAGCCTCGATGTGGAGCTCCAGCATTTT.

J is TRBJ2-1 and V is TRBV27; unclear D gene. The length of the CDR3 is 15 residues. V lost 8 bases and J lost 0, with 14 bases in between. Per germline, CDR1 MNHEY and CDR2 SMNVEV (reference sequence). The CDR3 here is CASRPLSFSYNEQFF. DNA of the CDR3: TGTGCCAGCCGCCCCCTTAGCTTCTCCTACAATGAGCAGTTCTTC.

The chain carries TRBV6-2 or TRBV6-3 and TRBJ2-2, with D tentatively TRBD1 (5 bases). The CDR3 consists of 14 residues. The germline gives CDR1 MNHEY, CDR2 SVGEGT. V lost 0 bases to trimming and J lost 6 bases, with 8 bases between them. CDR3 DNA sequence: TGTGCCAGCAGTTACTCTAGGGGATCCGGGGAGCTGTTTTTT. Amino acid sequence: CASSYSRGSGELFF.